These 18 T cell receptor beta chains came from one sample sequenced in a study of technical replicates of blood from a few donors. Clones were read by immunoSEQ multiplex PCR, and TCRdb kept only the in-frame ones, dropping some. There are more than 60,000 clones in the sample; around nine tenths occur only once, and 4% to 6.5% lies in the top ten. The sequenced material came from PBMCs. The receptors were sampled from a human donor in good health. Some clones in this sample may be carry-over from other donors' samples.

The CDR3 is CASRDTSVSYEQYF. Written as DNA, the CDR3 is TGTGCCAGCAGAGATACTAGCGTCTCCTACGAGCAGTACTTC. The chain has TRBV2 and TRBJ2-7; TRBD2 aligns across 7 bases. The CDR3 is 14 residues long. Germline V gene lookup returns CDR1 SNHLY and CDR2 FYNNEI. J gave up 0 bases and V 6 bases, and 5 bases lay outside the gene matches.

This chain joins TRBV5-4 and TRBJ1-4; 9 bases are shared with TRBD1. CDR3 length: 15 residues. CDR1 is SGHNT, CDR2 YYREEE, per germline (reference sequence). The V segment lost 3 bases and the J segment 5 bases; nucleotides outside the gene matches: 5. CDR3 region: CASSSRQGGNEKLFF. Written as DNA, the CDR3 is TGTGCCAGCAGCTCTCGACAGGGGGGGAATGAAAAACTGTTTTTT. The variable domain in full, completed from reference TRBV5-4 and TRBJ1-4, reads ETGVTQSPTHLIKTRGQQVTLRCSSQSGHNTVSWYQQALGQGPQFIFQYYREEENGRGNFPPRFSGLQFPNYSSELNVNALELDDSALYLCASSSRQGGNEKLFFGSGTQLSVL.

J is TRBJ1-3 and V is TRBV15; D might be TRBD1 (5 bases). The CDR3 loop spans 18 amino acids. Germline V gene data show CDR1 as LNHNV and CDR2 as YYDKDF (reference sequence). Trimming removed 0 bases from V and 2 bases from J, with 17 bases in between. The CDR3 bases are TGTGCCACCAGCAGAGATCCCCAGGGTTGGATAACTGGAAACACCATATATTTT. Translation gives CATSRDPQGWITGNTIYF.

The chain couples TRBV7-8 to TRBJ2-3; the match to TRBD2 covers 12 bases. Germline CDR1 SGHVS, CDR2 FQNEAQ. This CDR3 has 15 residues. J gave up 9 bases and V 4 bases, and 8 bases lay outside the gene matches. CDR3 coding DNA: TGTGCCAGCAGCTCCCCTAGCGGGGGGGCGGGCACGCAGTATTTT. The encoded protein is CASSSPSGGAGTQYF.

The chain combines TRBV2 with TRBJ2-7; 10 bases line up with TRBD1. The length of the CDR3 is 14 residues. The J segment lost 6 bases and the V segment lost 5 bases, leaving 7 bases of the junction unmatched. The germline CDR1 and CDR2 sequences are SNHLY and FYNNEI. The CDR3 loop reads CASSPGTGEGEQYF. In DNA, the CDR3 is TGTGCCAGCAGTCCCGGGACAGGGGAGGGCGAGCAGTACTTC.

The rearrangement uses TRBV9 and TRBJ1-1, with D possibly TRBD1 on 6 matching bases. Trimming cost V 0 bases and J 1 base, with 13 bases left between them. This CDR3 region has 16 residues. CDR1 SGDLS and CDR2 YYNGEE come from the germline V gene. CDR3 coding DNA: TGTGCCAGCAGCGTAGTGACAGGAGGAGGGAACACTGAAGCTTTCTTT. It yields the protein CASSVVTGGGNTEAFF.

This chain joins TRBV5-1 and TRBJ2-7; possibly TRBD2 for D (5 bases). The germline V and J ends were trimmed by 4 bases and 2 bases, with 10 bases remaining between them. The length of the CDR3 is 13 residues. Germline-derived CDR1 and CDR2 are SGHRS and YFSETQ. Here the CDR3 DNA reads TGCGCCAGCAGCCCAAGGACTCCCTACGAGCAGTACTTC. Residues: CASSPRTPYEQYF.

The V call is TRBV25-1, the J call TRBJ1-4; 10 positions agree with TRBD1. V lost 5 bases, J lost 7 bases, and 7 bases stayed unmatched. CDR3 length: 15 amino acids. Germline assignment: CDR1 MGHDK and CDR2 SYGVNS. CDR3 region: CASSPWTGGGEKLFF. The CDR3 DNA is TGTGCCAGCAGTCCATGGACAGGGGGTGGTGAAAAACTGTTTTTT.

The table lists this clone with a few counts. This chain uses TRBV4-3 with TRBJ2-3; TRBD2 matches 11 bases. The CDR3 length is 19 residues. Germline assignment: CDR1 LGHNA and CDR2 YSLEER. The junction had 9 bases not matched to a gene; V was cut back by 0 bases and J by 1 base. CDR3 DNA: TGCGCCAGCAGCCAAGATTTGTCTAGCGGGGGGAAGGGCACAGATACGCAGTATTTT. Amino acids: CASSQDLSSGGKGTDTQYF.

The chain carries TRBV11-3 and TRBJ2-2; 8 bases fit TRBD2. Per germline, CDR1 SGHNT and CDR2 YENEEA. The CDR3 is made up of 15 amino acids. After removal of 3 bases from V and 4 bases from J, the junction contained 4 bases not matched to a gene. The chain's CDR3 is CASSFYREGTGELFF. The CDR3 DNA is TGTGCCAGCAGCTTTTATCGGGAGGGCACCGGGGAGCTGTTTTTT.

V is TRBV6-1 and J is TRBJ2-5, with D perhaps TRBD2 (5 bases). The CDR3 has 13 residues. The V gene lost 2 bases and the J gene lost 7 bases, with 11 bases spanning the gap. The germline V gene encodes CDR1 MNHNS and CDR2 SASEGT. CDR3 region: CASSESTRGTQYF. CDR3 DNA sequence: TGTGCCAGCAGTGAATCAACTCGGGGGACCCAGTACTTC.

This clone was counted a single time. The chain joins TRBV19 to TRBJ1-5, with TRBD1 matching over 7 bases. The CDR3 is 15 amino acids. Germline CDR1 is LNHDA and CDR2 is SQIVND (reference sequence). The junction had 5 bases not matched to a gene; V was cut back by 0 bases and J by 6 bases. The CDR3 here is CASSIDGRGPQPQHF. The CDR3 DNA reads TGTGCCAGTAGTATAGATGGTAGGGGGCCTCAGCCCCAGCATTTT.

CDR3 residues: CASSLVSGGIPIEQYF. The CDR3 DNA sequence: TGTGCCAGCAGCTTAGTTTCTGGGGGGATACCGATCGAGCAGTACTTC. The V and J genes are TRBV7-8 and TRBJ2-7; perhaps TRBD2 as D (6 bases). The CDR3 is made up of 16 amino acids. Germline loops: CDR1 SGHVS, CDR2 FQNEAQ. V lost 1 base, J lost 6 bases, and 19 bases lay in between.

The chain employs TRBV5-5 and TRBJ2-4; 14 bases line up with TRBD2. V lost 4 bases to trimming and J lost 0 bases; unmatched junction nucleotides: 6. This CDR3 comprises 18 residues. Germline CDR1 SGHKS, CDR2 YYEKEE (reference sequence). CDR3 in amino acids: CASSPGLAGGLAKNIQYF. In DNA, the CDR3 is TGTGCCAGCAGCCCCGGACTAGCGGGAGGCCTAGCCAAAAACATTCAGTACTTC.

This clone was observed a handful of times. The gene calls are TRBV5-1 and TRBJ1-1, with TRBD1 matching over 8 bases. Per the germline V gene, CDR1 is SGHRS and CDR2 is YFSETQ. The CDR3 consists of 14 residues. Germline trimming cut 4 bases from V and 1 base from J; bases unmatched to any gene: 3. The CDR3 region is CASSEGTGNTEAFF. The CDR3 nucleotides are TGCGCCAGCAGCGAGGGGACAGGGAACACTGAAGCTTTCTTT.

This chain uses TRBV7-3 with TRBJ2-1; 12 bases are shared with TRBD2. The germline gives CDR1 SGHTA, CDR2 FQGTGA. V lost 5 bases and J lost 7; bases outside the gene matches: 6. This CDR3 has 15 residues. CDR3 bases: TGTGCCAGCAGCCCACTAGCGGGGGGTGGGAATGAGCAGTTCTTC. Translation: CASSPLAGGGNEQFF.

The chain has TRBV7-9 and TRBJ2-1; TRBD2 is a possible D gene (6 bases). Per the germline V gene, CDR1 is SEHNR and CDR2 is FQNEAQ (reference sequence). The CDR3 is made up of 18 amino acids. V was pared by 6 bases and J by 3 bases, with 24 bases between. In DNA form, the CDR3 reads TGTGCCAGCAGAGGGGTCGGCGCGGGGCCCCAGATCTACAATGAGCAGTTCTTC. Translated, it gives CASRGVGAGPQIYNEQFF.

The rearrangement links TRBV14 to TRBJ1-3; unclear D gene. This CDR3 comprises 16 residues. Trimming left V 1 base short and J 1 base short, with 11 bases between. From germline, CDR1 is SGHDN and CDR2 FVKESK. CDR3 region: CASSQAARTSGNTIYF. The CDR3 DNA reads TGTGCCAGCAGCCAAGCTGCCAGGACTTCTGGAAACACCATATATTTT.